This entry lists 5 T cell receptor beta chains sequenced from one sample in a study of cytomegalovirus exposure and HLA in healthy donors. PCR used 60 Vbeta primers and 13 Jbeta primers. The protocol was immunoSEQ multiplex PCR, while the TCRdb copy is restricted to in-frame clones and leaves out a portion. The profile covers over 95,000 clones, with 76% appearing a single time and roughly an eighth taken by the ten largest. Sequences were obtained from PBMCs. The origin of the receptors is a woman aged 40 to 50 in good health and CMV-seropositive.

This CDR3 is CASSLSGGALEQYF. The CDR3 nucleotides are TGTGCCAGCAGCTTGTCCGGGGGGGCACTCGAGCAGTACTTC. The chain employs TRBV5-5 and TRBJ2-7, with 8 nucleotides matching TRBD2. From germline, CDR1 is SGHKS and CDR2 YYEKEE (reference sequence). With 1 base clipped from V and 6 bases from J, the junction kept 6 bases outside the gene matches. The CDR3 contains 14 residues.

Here the CDR3 DNA reads TGCAGCGTGGAGGGGACTCCAAGCACAGATACGCAGTATTTT. Protein product: CSVEGTPSTDTQYF. V usage is TRBV29-1 and J usage is TRBJ2-3; possible D gene TRBD2, 6 bases. This CDR3 has 14 amino acids. The V gene lost 6 bases and the J gene lost 0 bases, with 13 bases spanning the gap. The germline CDR1 and CDR2 sequences are SQVTM and ANQGSEA.

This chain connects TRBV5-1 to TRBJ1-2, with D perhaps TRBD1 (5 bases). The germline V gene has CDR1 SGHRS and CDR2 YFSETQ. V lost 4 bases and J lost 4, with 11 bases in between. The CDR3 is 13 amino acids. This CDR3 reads CASSPGGSYGYTF. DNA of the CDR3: TGCGCCAGCAGCCCGGGGGGGAGCTATGGCTACACCTTC.

The CDR3 spells CASSQLPRVSNEKLFF. CDR3 DNA sequence: TGCGCCAGCAGCCAGCTTCCGAGGGTCTCAAATGAAAAACTGTTTTTT. V and J are TRBV4-1 and TRBJ1-4; D is unclear. The CDR3 covers 16 residues. CDR1 and CDR2 from the germline V gene are MGHRA and YSYEKL. V lost 3 bases to trimming and J lost 5 bases, with 16 bases between them.

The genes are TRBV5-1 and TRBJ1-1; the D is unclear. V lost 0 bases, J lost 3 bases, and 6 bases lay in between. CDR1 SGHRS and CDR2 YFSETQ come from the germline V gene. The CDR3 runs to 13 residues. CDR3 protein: CASSLVLDTEAFF. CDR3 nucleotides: TGCGCCAGCAGCTTGGTGTTAGACACTGAAGCTTTCTTT.